The clone carrying this T cell receptor beta chain has at least ten counts. The study amplified TCR beta CDR3 regions using RNA transcripts. HTBI primers were used in a first-round RT-PCR, which preceded a second-round multiplex PCR. One entry per CDR3 protein results from TCRdb running MiXCR on the multiplex PCR reads. The table has more than 300,000 distinct CDR3 sequences, approximately 15% seen once; the top ten hold roughly 7%. Newly diagnosed, the hyperthyroidism patients had under 2 months' duration and were aged 18 to 65. Clinical symptoms and serum thyroxine were used for diagnosis; TRAb, thyroid ultrasound and orbital computed tomography were also relied on. These data originate in a study of Graves' ophthalmopathy and Graves' hyperthyroidism. The germline gives CDR1 DFQATT, CDR2 SNEGSKA (reference sequence). The V end was cut by 3 bases, the J end by 2 bases, with 11 bases between. This CDR3 is built from 14 residues.

The sequence came from a woman in her late teens or twenties with stable Graves' hyperthyroidism. Material: peripheral blood. The J gene is TRBJ1-3, the V gene TRBV20-1; D uncertain. CDR3 amino acids: CSASGGKAGNTIYF. The CDR3 DNA follows: TGCAGTGCTAGCGGTGGGAAGGCTGGAAACACCATATATTTT.